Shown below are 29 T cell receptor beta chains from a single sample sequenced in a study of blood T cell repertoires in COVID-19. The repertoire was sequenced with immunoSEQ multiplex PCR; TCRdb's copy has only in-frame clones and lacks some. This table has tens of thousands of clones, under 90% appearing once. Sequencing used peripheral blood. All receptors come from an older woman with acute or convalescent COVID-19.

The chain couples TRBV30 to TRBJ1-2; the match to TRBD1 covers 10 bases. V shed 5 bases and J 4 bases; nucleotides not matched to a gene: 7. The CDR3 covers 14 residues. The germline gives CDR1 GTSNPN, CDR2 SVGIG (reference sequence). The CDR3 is CAWQRQGARYGYTF. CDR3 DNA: TGTGCCTGGCAACGACAGGGGGCACGCTATGGCTACACCTTC.

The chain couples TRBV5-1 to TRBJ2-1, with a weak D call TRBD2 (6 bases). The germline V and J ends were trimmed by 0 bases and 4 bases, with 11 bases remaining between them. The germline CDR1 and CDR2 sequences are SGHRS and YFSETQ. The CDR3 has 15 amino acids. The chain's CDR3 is CASSLAGDLYNEQFF. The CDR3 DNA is TGCGCCAGCAGCTTGGCGGGGGACTTATACAATGAGCAGTTCTTC.

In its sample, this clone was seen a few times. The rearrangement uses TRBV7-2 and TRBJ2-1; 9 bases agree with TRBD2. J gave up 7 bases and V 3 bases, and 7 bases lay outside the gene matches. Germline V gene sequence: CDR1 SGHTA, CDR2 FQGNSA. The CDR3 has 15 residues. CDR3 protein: CASSLTSGVKNEQFF. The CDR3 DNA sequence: TGTGCCAGCAGCTTGACTAGCGGCGTCAAGAATGAGCAGTTCTTC.

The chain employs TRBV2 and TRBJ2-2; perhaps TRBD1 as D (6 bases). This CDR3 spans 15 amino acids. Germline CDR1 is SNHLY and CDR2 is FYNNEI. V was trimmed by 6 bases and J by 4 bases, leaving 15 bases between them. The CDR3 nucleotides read TGTGCCAGCAGGACCGGGACATATACCACCGGGGAGCTGTTTTTT. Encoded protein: CASRTGTYTTGELFF. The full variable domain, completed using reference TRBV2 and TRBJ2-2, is EPEVTQTPSHQVTQMGQEVILRCVPISNHLYFYWYRQILGQKVEFLVSFYNNEISEKSEIFDDQFSVERPDGSNFTLKIRSTKLEDSAMYFCASRTGTYTTGELFFGEGSRLTVL.

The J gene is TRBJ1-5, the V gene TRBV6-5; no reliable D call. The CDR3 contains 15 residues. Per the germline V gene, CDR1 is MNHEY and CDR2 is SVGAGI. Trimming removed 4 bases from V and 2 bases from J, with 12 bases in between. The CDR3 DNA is TGTGCCAGCAGTTTGTTTCTCGAGGGCAATCAGCCCCAGCATTTT. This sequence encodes CASSLFLEGNQPQHF.

The CDR3 DNA sequence: TGCGCCAGCAGCCCCCGAGGAAGCGGCGCGAACACCGGGGAGCTGTTTTTT. Translation gives CASSPRGSGANTGELFF. V usage is TRBV5-1 and J usage is TRBJ2-2, with D maybe TRBD2 (5 bases). Germline V gene lookup returns CDR1 SGHRS and CDR2 YFSETQ. The CDR3 spans 17 residues. The germline V and J ends were trimmed by 4 bases and 0 bases, with 16 bases remaining between them.

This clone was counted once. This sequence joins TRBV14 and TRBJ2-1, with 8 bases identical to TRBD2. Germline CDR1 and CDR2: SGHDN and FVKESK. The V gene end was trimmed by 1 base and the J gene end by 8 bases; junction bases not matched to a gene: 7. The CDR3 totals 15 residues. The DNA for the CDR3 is TGTGCCAGCAGCCAAGTGGCTAGCGGGCTCGATGAGCAGTTCTTC. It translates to CASSQVASGLDEQFF.

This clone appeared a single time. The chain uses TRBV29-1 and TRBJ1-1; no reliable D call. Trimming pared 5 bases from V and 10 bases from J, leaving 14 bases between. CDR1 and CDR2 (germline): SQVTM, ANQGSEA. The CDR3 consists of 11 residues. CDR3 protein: CSVNMRVGAFF. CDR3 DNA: TGCAGCGTTAATATGAGGGTTGGAGCTTTCTTT.

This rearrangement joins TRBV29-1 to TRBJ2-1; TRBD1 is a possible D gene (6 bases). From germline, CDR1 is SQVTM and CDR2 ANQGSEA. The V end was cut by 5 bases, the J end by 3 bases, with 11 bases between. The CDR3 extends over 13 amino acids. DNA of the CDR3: TGCAGCGTTACCCCACAGGGCTACAATGAGCAGTTCTTC. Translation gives CSVTPQGYNEQFF.

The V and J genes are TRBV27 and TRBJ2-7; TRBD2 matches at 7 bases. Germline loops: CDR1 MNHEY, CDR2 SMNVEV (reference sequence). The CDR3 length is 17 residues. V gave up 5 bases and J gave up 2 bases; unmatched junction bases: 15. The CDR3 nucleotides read TGTGCCAGCAGTCCAGATACTCTAGCGGACGTGCCCTACGAGCAGTACTTC. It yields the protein CASSPDTLADVPYEQYF.

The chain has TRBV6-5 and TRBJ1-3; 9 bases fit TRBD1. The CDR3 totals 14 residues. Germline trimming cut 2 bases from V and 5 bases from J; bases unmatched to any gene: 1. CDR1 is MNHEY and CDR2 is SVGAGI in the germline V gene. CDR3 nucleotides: TGTGCCAGCAGTTACGGGACAGGGCGAAACACCATATATTTT. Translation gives CASSYGTGRNTIYF.

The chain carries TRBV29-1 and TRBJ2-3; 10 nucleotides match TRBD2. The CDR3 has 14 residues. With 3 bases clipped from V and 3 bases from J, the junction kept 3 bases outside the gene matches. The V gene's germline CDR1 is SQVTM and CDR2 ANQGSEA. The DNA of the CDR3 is TGCAGCGTTGACCCGGGACTAGCGACAGATACGCAGTATTTT. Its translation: CSVDPGLATDTQYF.

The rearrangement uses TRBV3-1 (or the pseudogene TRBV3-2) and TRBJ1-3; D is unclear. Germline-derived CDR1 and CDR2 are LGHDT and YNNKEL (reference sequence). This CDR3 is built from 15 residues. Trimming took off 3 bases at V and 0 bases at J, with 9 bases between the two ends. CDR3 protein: CASSQGLLSGNTIYF. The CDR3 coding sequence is TGTGCCAGCAGCCAGGGCCTCCTCTCTGGAAACACCATATATTTT.

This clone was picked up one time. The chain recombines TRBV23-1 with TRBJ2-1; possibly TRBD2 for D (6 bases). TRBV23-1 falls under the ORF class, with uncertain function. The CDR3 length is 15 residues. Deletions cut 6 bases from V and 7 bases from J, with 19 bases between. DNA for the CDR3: TGCGCCAGCAGCCTCCTCTTAGATCGGGGGAATGAGCAGTTCTTC. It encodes CASSLLLDRGNEQFF.

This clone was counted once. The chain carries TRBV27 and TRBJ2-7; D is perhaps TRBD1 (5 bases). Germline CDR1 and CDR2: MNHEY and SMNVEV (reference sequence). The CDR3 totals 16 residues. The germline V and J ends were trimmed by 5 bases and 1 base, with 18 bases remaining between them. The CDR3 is CASSPRLIGVSYEQYF. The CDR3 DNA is TGTGCCAGCAGTCCTCGTCTTATAGGGGTATCCTACGAGCAGTACTTC.

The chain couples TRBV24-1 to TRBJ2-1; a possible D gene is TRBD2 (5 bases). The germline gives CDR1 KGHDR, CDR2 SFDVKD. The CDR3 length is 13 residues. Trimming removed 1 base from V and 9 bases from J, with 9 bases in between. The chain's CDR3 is CATSDLGLGEQFF. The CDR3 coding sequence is TGTGCCACCAGTGATTTAGGACTTGGTGAGCAGTTCTTC.

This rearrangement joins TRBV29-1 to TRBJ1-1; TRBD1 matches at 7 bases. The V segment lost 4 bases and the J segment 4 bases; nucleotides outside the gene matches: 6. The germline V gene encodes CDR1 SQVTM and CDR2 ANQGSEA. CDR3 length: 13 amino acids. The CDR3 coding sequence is TGCAGCGTTGTAAGGGGGCGAGGCACTGAAGCTTTCTTT. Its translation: CSVVRGRGTEAFF.

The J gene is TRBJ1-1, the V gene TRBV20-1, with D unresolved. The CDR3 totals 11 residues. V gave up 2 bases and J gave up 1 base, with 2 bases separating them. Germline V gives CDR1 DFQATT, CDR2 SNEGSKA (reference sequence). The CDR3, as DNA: TGCAGTGCTAGACAGAACACTGAAGCTTTCTTT. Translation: CSARQNTEAFF.

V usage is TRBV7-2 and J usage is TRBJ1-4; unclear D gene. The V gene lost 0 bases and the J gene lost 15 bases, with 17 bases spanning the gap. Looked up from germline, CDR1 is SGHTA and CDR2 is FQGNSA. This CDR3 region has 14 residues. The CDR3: CASSLARASGGLFF. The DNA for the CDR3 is TGTGCCAGCAGCTTAGCACGGGCTTCGGGAGGGTTGTTTTTT.

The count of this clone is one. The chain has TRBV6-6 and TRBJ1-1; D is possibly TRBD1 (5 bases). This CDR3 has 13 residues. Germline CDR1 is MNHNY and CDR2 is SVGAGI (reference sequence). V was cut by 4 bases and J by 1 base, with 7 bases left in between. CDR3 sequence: CASSWGGNTEAFF. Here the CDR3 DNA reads TGTGCCAGCAGTTGGGGGGGGAACACTGAAGCTTTCTTT.

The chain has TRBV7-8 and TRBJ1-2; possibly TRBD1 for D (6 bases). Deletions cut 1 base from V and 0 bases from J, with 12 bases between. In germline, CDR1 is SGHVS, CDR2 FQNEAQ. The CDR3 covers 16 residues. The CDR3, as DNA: TGTGCCAGCAGCTTAGTCCCAGGGGTGCCTAACTATGGCTACACCTTC. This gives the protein CASSLVPGVPNYGYTF.

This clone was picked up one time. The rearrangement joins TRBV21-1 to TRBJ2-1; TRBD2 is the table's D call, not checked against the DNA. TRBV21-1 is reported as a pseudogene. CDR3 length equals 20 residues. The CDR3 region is CASSSTIGLAGAVPYNEQFF. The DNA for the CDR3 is TGTGCCAGCAGCTCAACCATCGGACTAGCGGGAGCCGTACCCTACAATGAGCAGTTCTTC.

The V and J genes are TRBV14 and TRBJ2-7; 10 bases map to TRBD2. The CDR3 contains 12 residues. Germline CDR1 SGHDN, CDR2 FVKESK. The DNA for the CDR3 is TGTGACCCGACTAGCGGGTGCTACGAGCAGTACTTC. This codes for CDPTSGCYEQYF.

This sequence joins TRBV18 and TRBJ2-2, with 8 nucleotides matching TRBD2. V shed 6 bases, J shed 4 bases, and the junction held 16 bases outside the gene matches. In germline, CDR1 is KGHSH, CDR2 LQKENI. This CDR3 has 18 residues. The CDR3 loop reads CASSSGATGTRSTGELFF. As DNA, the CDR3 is TGTGCCAGCTCGTCCGGAGCTACCGGGACTAGAAGCACCGGGGAGCTGTTTTTT. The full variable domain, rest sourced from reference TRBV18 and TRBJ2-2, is NAGVMQNPRHLVRRRGQEARLRCSPMKGHSHVYWYRQLPEEGLKFMVYLQKENIIDESGMPKERFSAEFPKEGPSILRIQQVVRGDSAAYFCASSSGATGTRSTGELFFGEGSRLTVL.

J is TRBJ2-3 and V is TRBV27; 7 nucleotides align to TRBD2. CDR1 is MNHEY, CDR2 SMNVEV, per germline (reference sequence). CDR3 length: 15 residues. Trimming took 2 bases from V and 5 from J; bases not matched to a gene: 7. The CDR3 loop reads CASSLVGRAQDTQYF. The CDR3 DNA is TGTGCCAGCAGTTTAGTTGGGAGGGCCCAAGATACGCAGTATTTT.

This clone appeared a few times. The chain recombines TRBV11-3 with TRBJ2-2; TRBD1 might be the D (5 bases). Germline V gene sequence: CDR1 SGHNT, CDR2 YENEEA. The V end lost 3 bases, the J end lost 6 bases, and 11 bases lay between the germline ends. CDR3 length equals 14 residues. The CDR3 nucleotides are TGTGCCAGCAGCTTCCAGACAGTTGCCGGGGAGCTGTTTTTT. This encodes CASSFQTVAGELFF.

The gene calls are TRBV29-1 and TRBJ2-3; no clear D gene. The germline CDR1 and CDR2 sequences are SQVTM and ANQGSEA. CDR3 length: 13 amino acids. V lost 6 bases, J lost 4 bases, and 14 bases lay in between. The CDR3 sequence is CSVSPSGPDTQYF. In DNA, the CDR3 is TGCAGCGTATCCCCCTCAGGTCCAGATACGCAGTATTTT.

This CDR3 reads CASSYSSRVNSPLHF. In DNA form, the CDR3 reads TGTGCCAGCAGTTACTCATCCAGGGTTAATTCACCCCTCCACTTT. The rearrangement uses TRBV6-5 and TRBJ1-6, with D possibly TRBD1 on 5 matching bases. Trimming pared 0 bases from V and 6 bases from J, leaving 9 bases between. CDR1 and CDR2 (germline): MNHEY, SVGAGI. This CDR3 comprises 15 residues.

CDR3 amino acids: CASSDRGLLTDTQYF. CDR3 in DNA: TGTGCCAGTAGTGATAGGGGCCTGCTCACAGATACGCAGTATTTT. This rearrangement joins TRBV19 to TRBJ2-3; D may be TRBD1 (5 bases). CDR3 size: 15 residues. Germline CDR1 LNHDA, CDR2 SQIVND (reference sequence). V was pared by 5 bases and J by 2 bases, with 14 bases between. The entire variable domain, with the rest obtained from reference TRBV19 and TRBJ2-3, is as follows: DGGITQSPKYLFRKEGQNVTLSCEQNLNHDAMYWYRQDPGQGLRLIYYSQIVNDFQKGDIAEGYSVSREKKESFPLTVTSAQKNPTAFYLCASSDRGLLTDTQYFGPGTRLTVL.